This TCR beta chain was recovered during a study of Ad26.COV2.S vaccination and SARS-CoV-2 variants. Study-wide context: Sample donor was a member of the COV1001 Ad26.COV2.S trial arm. Study-level points and caveats: Those who received the vaccine showed greater spike-specific TCR breadth than those given placebo. Substantial breadth was reported for post-vaccination spike-specific CD8+ and CD4+ T cells.

The CDR3 contains 14 residues. CDR1 and CDR2 (germline): SGHRS, YFSETQ. V was pared by 0 bases and J by 3 bases, with 9 bases between. A word on this clone: Its antigen remains unknown.

Treatment of the sample: roughly 18 received Ad26.COV2.S at low or high dose, single or two shots; 5 received placebo; per-sample allocation not given. Samples came from day 63 after the first vaccine or placebo injection. This table comes from immunoSEQ multiplex PCR, and its TCRdb copy is limited to in-frame clones, with some not included. The data contain approximately 500,000 clones, around nine tenths of them singletons. The clonotype originates from a person aged 18-65 years who received the Ad26.COV2.S COVID-19 vaccine or a placebo. J is TRBJ2-5 and V is TRBV5-1; D is uncertain. The sample here was peripheral blood, taken in a trial of Ad26.COV2.S vaccine versus placebo. In DNA form, the CDR3 reads TGCGCCAGCAGCTTGGATCGGGTTGAAGAGACCCAGTACTTC. Its translation: CASSLDRVEETQYF. Full variable domain (outside the CDR3, taken from reference TRBV5-1 and TRBJ2-5): KAGVTQTPRYLIKTRGQQVTLSCSPISGHRSVSWYQQTPGQGLQFLFEYFSETQRNKGNFPGRFSGRQFSNSRSEMNVSTLELGDSALYLCASSLDRVEETQYFGPGTRLLVL.